The sample holds one count of the clone carrying this T cell receptor (beta chain). These data originate in a study of blood T cell repertoires in COVID-19. Study-wide background: PBMCs, B-cell-depleted T cells, or T cells were the source of the cDNA or gDNA that made up the material.

Authors' analysis steps: Reference gene primer amplification gave estimated nucleated cell counts. Repertoires were generated with immunoSEQ multiplex PCR, while TCRdb's copy carries only in-frame clones and drops some. Clone size and V and J calls were adopted from that table, with D and trimming inferred from the DNA. There are about 360,000 clones in the sample; around 87% occur only once, and 3% lies in the top ten. The specimen sequenced was peripheral blood. This receptor was obtained from a human donor in a cohort sampled during active COVID-19.

The CDR3 nucleotides are TGTGCCAGCGGAGCGGGAGAGGATGAGACCCAGTACTTC. As protein: CASGAGEDETQYF. The V call is TRBV7-3, the J call TRBJ2-5, with 8 bases lining up with TRBD2. The CDR3 contains 13 residues. The germline gives CDR1 SGHTA, CDR2 FQGTGA. Germline trimming cut 8 bases from V and 5 bases from J; bases unmatched to any gene: 7.